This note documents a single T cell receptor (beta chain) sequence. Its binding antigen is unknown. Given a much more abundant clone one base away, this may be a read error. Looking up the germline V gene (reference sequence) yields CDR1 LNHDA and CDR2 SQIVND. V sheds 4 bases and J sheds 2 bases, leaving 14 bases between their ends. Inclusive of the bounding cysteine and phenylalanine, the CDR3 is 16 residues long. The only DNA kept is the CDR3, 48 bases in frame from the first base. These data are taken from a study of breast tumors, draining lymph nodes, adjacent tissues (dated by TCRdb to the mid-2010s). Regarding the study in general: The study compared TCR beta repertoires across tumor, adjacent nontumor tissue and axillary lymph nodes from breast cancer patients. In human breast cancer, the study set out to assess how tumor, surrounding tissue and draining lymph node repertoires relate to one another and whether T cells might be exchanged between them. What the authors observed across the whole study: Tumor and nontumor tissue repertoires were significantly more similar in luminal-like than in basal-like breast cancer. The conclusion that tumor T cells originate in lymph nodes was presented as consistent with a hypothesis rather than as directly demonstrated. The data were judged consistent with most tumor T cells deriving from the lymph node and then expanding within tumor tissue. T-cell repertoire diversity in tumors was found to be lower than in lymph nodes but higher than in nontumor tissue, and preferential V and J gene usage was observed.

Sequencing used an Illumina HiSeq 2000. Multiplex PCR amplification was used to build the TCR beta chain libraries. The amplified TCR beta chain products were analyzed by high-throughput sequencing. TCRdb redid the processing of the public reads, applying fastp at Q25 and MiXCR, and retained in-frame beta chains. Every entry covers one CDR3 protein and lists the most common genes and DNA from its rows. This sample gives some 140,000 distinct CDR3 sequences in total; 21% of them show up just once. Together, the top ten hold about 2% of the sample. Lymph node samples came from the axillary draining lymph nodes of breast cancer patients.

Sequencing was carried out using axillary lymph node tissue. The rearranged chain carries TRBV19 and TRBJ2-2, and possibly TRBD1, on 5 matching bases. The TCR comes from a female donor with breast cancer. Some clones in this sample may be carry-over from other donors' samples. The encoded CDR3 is CASSKDRGHNTGELFF. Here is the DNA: TGTGCCAGTAGTAAGGACCGTGGACACAACACCGGGGAGCTGTTTTTT.